This is a list of T cell receptor beta chains from one sample in a study of cytomegalovirus exposure and HLA in healthy donors. Measured with immunoSEQ multiplex PCR; TCRdb has only the in-frame clones, and not every one. Among approximately 210,000 clones listed, 81% were seen once. The sample consisted of PBMCs. The receptors here all came from a man aged 18 to 29 in good health and CMV-seronegative. CDR3s include the opening cysteine and the closing phenylalanine or tryptophan. A D gene is named only where the DNA matches it firmly. Size values are once, few and many counts, or a class for expanded clones, and some rows have none.

CDR3aa | CDR3nt | abundance | d_gene | j_gene | v_gene
CASSPPQGTEDGYTF | TGTGCCAGCTCACCACCGCAGGGGACAGAAGATGGCTACACCTTC | NA | TRBD1 | TRBJ1-2 | TRBV18
CASSNARTGSYEQYF | TGTGCCAGCAGCAATGCACGGACAGGTTCCTACGAGCAGTACTTC | once | TRBD1 | TRBJ2-7 | TRBV5-4
CASSPAGLDAYEQYF | TGTGCCAGCAGCCCTGCAGGGCTGGACGCTTACGAGCAGTACTTC | NA | NA | TRBJ2-7 | TRBV7-2
CASSVRTSGSSDEQFF | TGTGCCAGCAGCGTCAGGACTAGCGGGAGTAGTGATGAGCAGTTCTTC | NA | TRBD2 | TRBJ2-1 | TRBV9
CASSQVRGPYGYTF | TGCGCCAGCAGCCAAGTTCGAGGGCCTTATGGCTACACCTTC | NA | NA | TRBJ1-2 | TRBV4-3
CASSVRLSSYEQYF | TGTGCCAGTAGTGTGCGACTAAGCTCCTACGAGCAGTACTTC | NA | NA | TRBJ2-7 | TRBV19
CASSLIAGSNTGELFF | TGTGCCAGCAGCTTAATAGCGGGGTCGAACACCGGGGAGCTGTTTTTT | NA | TRBD2 | TRBJ2-2 | TRBV7-2
CAISESSAEAFF | TGTGCCATCAGTGAGTCTAGCGCTGAAGCTTTCTTT | few | NA | TRBJ1-1 | TRBV10-3
CASTASYSGNTIYF | TGTGCCAGTACCGCGTCGTACTCTGGAAACACCATATATTTT | NA | NA | TRBJ1-3 | TRBV19
CASLLGLDYGYTF | TGTGCCAGCCTCCTAGGTTTGGACTATGGCTACACCTTC | few | NA | TRBJ1-2 | TRBV6-6
CASSSSGGGIPYEQYF | TGTGCCAGCAGCTCCTCGGGAGGGGGGATCCCCTACGAGCAGTACTTC | NA | TRBD2 | TRBJ2-7 | TRBV7-8
CASSQGADFRGNGYTF | TGCGCCAGCAGCCAAGGAGCAGACTTCAGGGGTAATGGCTACACCTTC | NA | NA | TRBJ1-2 | TRBV4-3
CASSRGLAGGLETQYF | TGTGCCAGCAGCCGCGGACTAGCGGGAGGTCTTGAGACCCAGTACTTC | NA | TRBD2 | TRBJ2-5 | TRBV7-8
CASSALNNEQFF | TGTGCCAGCAGCGCCTTAAACAATGAGCAGTTCTTC | NA | NA | TRBJ2-1 | TRBV9
CASSPGTDSYEQYF | TGTGCCAGCTCACCAGGGACAGACTCCTACGAGCAGTACTTC | NA | TRBD1 | TRBJ2-7 | TRBV18
CASSLGGANTGELFF | TGCGCCAGCAGCTTGGGGGGGGCGAACACCGGGGAGCTGTTTTTT | NA | NA | TRBJ2-2 | TRBV5-1
CASSYGAQETQYF | TGTGCCAGCAGTTACGGGGCCCAAGAGACCCAGTACTTC | NA | NA | TRBJ2-5 | TRBV6-5